The 3 T cell receptor beta chains reported below all come from one sample, sequenced in a study of T cell responses to AZD1222 COVID-19 vaccine. Using immunoSEQ multiplex PCR, the repertoire was profiled, and TCRdb retains in-frame clones only, with some absent. The data show fewer than 150,000 clones, about 88% seen once. Sequenced material: peripheral blood, taken on day 0 of AZD1222 vaccination. The receptors here all came from an adult in good health.

V gene TRBV6-6 combines with J gene TRBJ1-3; no firm D call. The CDR3 is 16 residues long. Germline CDR1 MNHNY, CDR2 SVGAGI (reference sequence). Trimming took 2 bases from V and 0 from J, leaving 11 bases between them. The chain's CDR3 is CASSYRPQSSGNTIYF. The CDR3 region has the DNA TGTGCCAGCAGTTACCGCCCACAGAGCTCTGGAAACACCATATATTTT.

The gene calls are TRBV4-2 and TRBJ2-5; D not resolved. Trimming shortened V by 1 base and J by 1 base, and 16 bases separated the two germline ends. In germline, CDR1 is LGHNA, CDR2 YNFKEQ. This CDR3 contains 17 residues. This CDR3 is CASSQGRRRILQETQYF. CDR3 nucleotides: TGTGCCAGCAGCCAAGGGCGACGCAGGATACTCCAAGAGACCCAGTACTTC.

This clone has more than one count but fewer than ten. J is TRBJ2-7 and V is TRBV29-1, with D perhaps TRBD2 (5 bases). Trimming stripped 0 bases from V and 4 bases from J, with 10 bases between. CDR3 length: 13 amino acids. The germline gives CDR1 SQVTM, CDR2 ANQGSEA. CDR3 region: CSVEESPGYEQYF. The CDR3 coding sequence is TGCAGCGTTGAAGAATCCCCGGGATACGAGCAGTACTTC.